The clone carrying this TCR beta chain was recorded many times. Trimming took 3 bases from V and 10 from J, leaving 18 bases between them. Germline V CDR1 and CDR2: MGHRA, YSYEKL. This CDR3 is built from 14 residues. This sample's time point: blood at routine non-recurrence follow-up after resection. In TCRdb, the 5' RACE reads were re-called with MiXCR into one record per CDR3 protein. The sample has about 70,000 distinct CDR3 sequences; over 7% are singletons. The source of the sample is a study of spatial heterogeneity in lung cancer. The sample was PBMCs, taken at follow-up. The chain combines TRBV4-1 with TRBJ1-1; D not certain. The receptor was derived from a female donor with early-stage non-small cell lung cancer. The CDR3 region is CASSQATVDWGAFF. The CDR3 region has the DNA TGCGCCAGCAGCCAGGCGACCGTTGATTGGGGAGCTTTCTTT.